This T cell receptor beta chain was identified during a study of blood T cell repertoires in COVID-19. This CDR3 has 16 amino acids. Germline CDR1 reads LNHDA; CDR2 reads SQIVND (reference sequence). Losses at the gene ends were 2 bases for V and 8 bases for J; bases not matched to a gene: 6. This table comes from immunoSEQ multiplex PCR, and its TCRdb copy is limited to in-frame clones, with some not included. In the table there are 200,000 to 250,000 clones, over 70% of which are singletons. This clone came up a few times. Sequencing was performed on PBMCs or T cells enriched from blood (not recorded which). The rearrangement uses TRBV19 and TRBJ2-1; 13 nucleotides agree with TRBD2. The clonotype comes from a woman between 25 and 40 years old who had been exposed to COVID-19. DNA of the CDR3: TGTGCCAGTAGTATACGACTAGCGGGAGGCCCTCATGAGCAGTTCTTC. Translation gives CASSIRLAGGPHEQFF.